These T cell receptor beta chains were read from a single sample in a study of cytomegalovirus exposure and HLA in healthy donors. TCRdb's table, derived via immunoSEQ multiplex PCR, lists solely in-frame clones and lacks some. The profile shows around 150,000 clones, over 60% of them singletons. Specimen: PBMCs. The receptor set was obtained from a man aged 30-40 years in good health and CMV-seronegative. CDR3s leave out the opening cysteine and the closing phenylalanine or tryptophan.

j_gene | v_gene | CDR3aa
TRBJ2-7 | TRBV5-1 | ASSLTSGGYEQY
TRBJ2-2 | TRBV28 | ASSRQGYTGELF
TRBJ2-7 | TRBV28 | ASITAGRSSYEQY
TRBJ1-3 | TRBV2 | ASSDWARVSYSGNTIY
TRBJ1-3 | TRBV28 | ASRTGGSGNTIY
TRBJ2-7 | TRBV5-1 | ASSRDRWGYEQY
TRBJ2-5 | TRBV15 | ATSARLAQETQY
TRBJ1-1 | TRBV2 | ASTEVAFFDRNTEAF
TRBJ2-1 | TRBV15 | ATSRELGYYNEQF
TRBJ2-7 | TRBV5-4 | ASSLGQGAHEQY
TRBJ2-1 | TRBV12-5 | ASGPSSGSYAYNEQF
TRBJ1-2 | TRBV19 | ASDGAYDANYGYT
TRBJ1-1 | TRBV7-6 | ASSYWTGGMNTEAF
TRBJ2-7 | TRBV7-2 | ASSLAGGAYEQY
TRBJ2-7 | TRBV5-4 | ASRLGGTYEQY
TRBJ2-7 | TRBV13 | ASSSRDSYYEQY
TRBJ1-5 | TRBV19 | ASSPSTGWGYSNQPQH
TRBJ2-7 | TRBV25-1 | ASSATGVGEQY
TRBJ2-3 | TRBV1 | TSSPRDNSDTQY
TRBJ2-6 | TRBV2 | ASSQVSSGANVLT
TRBJ1-1 | TRBV5-1 | ASSFVSGGSGGLAF
TRBJ2-7 | TRBV4-2 | ASSQDVDEQY
TRBJ2-4 | TRBV28 | ASTPTVGGDIQY
TRBJ2-1 | TRBV9 | ASSGVLAGPRGFVHEQF
TRBJ2-7 | TRBV30 | AWSVDSSYEQY